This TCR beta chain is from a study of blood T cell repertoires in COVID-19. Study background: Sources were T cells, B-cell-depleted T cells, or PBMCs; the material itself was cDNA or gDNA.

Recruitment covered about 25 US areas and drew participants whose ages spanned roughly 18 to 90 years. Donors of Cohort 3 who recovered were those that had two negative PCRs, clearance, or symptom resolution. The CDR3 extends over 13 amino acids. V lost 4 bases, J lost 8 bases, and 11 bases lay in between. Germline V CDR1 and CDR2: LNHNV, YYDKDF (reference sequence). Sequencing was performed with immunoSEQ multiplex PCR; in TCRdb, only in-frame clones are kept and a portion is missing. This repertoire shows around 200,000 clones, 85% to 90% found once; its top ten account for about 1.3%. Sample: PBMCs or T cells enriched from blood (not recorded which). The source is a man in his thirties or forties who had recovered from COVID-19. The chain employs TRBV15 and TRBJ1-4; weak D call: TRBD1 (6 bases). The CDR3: CATSTGQSEKLFF. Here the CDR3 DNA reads TGTGCCACCAGCACTGGACAGTCCGAAAAACTGTTTTTT.